The T cell receptor (beta chain) under discussion was sequenced for a study of Graves' ophthalmopathy and Graves' hyperthyroidism (dated 2018 in TCRdb). At the level of the whole study: Peripheral blood was collected at initial diagnosis, before any treatment. The study used TCR beta repertoire signatures to distinguish Graves' ophthalmopathy from Graves' hyperthyroidism and to predict progression to ophthalmopathy. In total, 120 to 150 blood samples were TCR-sequenced: approximately 42 ophthalmopathy, over 70 hyperthyroidism and some 17 hyperthyroidism-to-ophthalmopathy patients. To explore V-J signatures that separate ophthalmopathy from hyperthyroidism, a discovery set of 100 patients was enrolled, consisting of about 45 with ophthalmopathy and around 57 with stable hyperthyroidism. An independent validation cohort was composed of roughly 19 hyperthyroidism patients and over 15 patients who later progressed from hyperthyroidism to ophthalmopathy. In six or seven hyperthyroidism patients, the T-cell repertoires found in thyroid tissue were compared with those found in blood. Following sample collection, hyperthyroidism patients were given methimazole at a starting dose of 30 mg daily, and ophthalmopathy patients were given high-dose intravenous methylprednisolone. The 100 discovery patients were randomly split 7:3 into training and test sets. On the study overall, not on this receptor specifically: In validation, the model predicted ophthalmopathy progression with about 71% sensitivity and roughly 72% specificity; roughly 11 predicted patients were CT-confirmed with GO in a median of 6.5 months. Among expanded thyroid clonotypes with frequency above 0.001, most also showed up in blood, which suggests that blood repertoires may reflect the thyroid immune response. No statistical method was used to set the sample size in advance, and the investigators knew which group each participant was assigned to. In cross-validation, the 13-signature model distinguished ophthalmopathy from stable hyperthyroidism with less than 90% sensitivity and about 81% specificity, while in the test set the corresponding values were about 80% and 75%.

TCR beta CDR3 regions were amplified from RNA transcripts for repertoire sequencing. HTBI primers and the Qiagen OneStep RT-PCR kit were used in a first-round RT-PCR, which was followed by a second-round multiplex PCR, size selection and purification. The libraries underwent paired-end sequencing with 100 bp reads on an Illumina HiSeq2000. The authors processed their data as follows. SOAPnuke was used for read processing, and reads with adapters, uncalled bases, a mean Phred below 15, or no exact constant-primer or identifier match were discarded. COPE v1.2.5 was used to merge high-quality paired reads. Clonotypes were defined as unique nucleotide sequences and were aligned to IMGT TRB V, D and J references using MiTCR v1.1. The analysis was limited to V-J combinations with a frequency above 0.0001, which together covered over 99% of the repertoires. For each V-J combination, a TCR clonal expansion and chaos score was defined as F50 clonal expansion divided by the chaos observed in the TCRdist matrix. Welch's t-statistics and random forest were used to narrow the features down to 10 to 15 V-J combinations, which were then fed into a naive Bayes classifier. The similarity between thyroid and blood repertoires was quantified using the Morisita-Horn index. TCRdb redid the processing of the public reads, applying fastp at Q25 and MiXCR, and retained in-frame beta chains. A single entry per CDR3 protein holds the most common genes and DNA from its merged rows. These V and J calls are TCRdb output, not the study's own analysis. In this sample the table shows over 500,000 distinct CDR3 sequences, about a fifth of which occur a single time. The top ten clonotypes cover approximately 7.7% of the sample.

Trimming takes 6 bases from V and 18 bases from J, and the germline ends sit 18 bases apart. Its CDR3 holds 12 amino acids, cysteine through phenylalanine. This entry keeps only the CDR3 DNA: 36 bases, framed from base 1. In this sample, this clonotype turned up many times. The clone's antigen remains unknown. Per-base quality was not reported, and no clone a single base away is much larger than it. Hyperthyroidism was considered stable if no progression to ophthalmopathy occurred within 18 months of follow-up. Patients with hyperthyroidism were aged 18 to 65 years, had been newly diagnosed, and had a disease duration of less than 2 months. Patients with other autoimmune diseases, uncontrolled infections, pregnancy or lactation were excluded from the study. Clinical symptoms, serum thyroxine, TRAb, thyroid ultrasound and orbital computed tomography were used for diagnosis. Using Ficoll-Paque density gradient centrifugation, PBMCs were isolated from about 9.4 ml of fresh peripheral blood. Total RNA was extracted with Trizol reagent and quality-checked on an Agilent 2100 Bioanalyzer.

The TCR comes from a woman younger than 35 with stable Graves' hyperthyroidism. Some clones in this sample may be carry-over from other donors' samples. Donor details come from another sample of the same person, matched by shared clones. The sequenced sample consisted of peripheral blood. Recombination connected TRBV12-3 or TRBV12-4 to TRBJ2-6; the D call could be TRBD1 or TRBD2, with each sharing 5 bases. The base sequence is TGTGCCAGCAGCCCTGTACCGGGACCGAAGACTTTC. Translated, this is CASSPVPGPKTF.